This T cell receptor (beta chain) emerged from a study of sequential checkpoint blockade in melanoma. The V end lost 5 bases, the J end lost 9 bases, and 9 bases lay between the germline ends. The CDR3 is made up of 12 amino acids. CDR1 is SGDLS, CDR2 YYNGEE, per germline. Treatment: randomized to nivolumab then ipilimumab (arm A) or the reverse (arm B). Assay: immunoSEQ multiplex PCR; the TCRdb copy retains only in-frame clones and omits some. The repertoire holds some 1,800 clones, with 20% to 25% as singletons. This clonotype originated in a human donor with melanoma. Material: tumor tissue (inferred from file names), obtained from a patient given nivolumab and ipilimumab in sequence. The chain joins TRBV9 to TRBJ1-6; D not certain. CDR3 residues: CASSYDGSPLHF. CDR3 in DNA: TGTGCCAGCAGTTATGACGGTTCACCCCTCCACTTT.